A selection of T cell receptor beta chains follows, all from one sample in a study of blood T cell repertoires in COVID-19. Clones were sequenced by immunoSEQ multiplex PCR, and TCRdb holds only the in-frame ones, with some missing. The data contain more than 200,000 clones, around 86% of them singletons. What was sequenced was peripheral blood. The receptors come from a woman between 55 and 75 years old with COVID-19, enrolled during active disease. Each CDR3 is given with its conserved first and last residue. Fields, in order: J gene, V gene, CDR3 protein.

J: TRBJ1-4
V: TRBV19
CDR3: CASSIPRQGGEKLFF

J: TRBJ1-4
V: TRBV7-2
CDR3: CASSPPRMRAEKLFF

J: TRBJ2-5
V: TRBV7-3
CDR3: CASSLNRGETQYF

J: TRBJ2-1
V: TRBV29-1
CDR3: CSDARDSYNEQFF

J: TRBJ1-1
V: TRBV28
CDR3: CASSPLQGLRPAEAFF

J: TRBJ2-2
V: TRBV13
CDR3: CASSLGDMAGPGELFF

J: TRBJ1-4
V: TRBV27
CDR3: CASSRKGQGGGWATNEKLFF

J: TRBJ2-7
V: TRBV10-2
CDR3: CASSDPSGRSSPSEQYF

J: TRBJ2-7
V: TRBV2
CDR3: CASTREWGNGEQYF

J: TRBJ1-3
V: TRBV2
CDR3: CASSAGFGNTIYF

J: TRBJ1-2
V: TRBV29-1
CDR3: CSVEIIGYGYTF

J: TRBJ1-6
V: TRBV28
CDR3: CASRDSNSPLHF

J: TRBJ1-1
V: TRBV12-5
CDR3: CASGLSGTLSEAFF

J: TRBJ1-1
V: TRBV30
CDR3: CAWSKRRPEAFF

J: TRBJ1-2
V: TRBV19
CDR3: CASSPEGQRHPYGYTF

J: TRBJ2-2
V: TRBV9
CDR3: CASSVATGSTGELFF

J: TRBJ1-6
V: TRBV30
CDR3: CAWSPLAGSYNSPLHF

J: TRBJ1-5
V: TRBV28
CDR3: CASSRQVGSNQPQHF

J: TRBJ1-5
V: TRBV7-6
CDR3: CASSPSQPQHF

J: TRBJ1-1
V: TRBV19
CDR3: CASSIQDSGVTEAFF

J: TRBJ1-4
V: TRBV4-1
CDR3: CASSQLRTGGEKLFF

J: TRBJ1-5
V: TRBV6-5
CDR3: CASSLDWSNQPQHF

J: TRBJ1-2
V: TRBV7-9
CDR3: CASSLAGGAQRADTF

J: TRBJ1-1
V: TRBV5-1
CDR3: CASSLRGQVSEAFF

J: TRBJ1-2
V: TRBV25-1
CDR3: CASSEPGGTYGYTF

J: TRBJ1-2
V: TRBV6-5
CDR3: CASRGRGHYGYTF

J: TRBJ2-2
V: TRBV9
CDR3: CASSAIAGGAGELFF

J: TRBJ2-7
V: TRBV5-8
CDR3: CASSFGTQQYF

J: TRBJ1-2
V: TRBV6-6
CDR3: CASRPPGGPGSGYTF

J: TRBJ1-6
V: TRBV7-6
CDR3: CASSLESAGGYSPLHF

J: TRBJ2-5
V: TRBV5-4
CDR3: CASSLDASGREGETQYF

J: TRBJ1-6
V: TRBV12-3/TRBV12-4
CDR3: CASSKLEGATLHF

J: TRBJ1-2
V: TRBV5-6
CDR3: CASSAGQHYGYTF

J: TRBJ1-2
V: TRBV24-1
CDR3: CATSDPSGDYGYTF

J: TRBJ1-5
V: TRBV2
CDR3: CASRPDSARNQPQHF

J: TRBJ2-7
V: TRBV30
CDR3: CAWRNRGGGSYEQYF

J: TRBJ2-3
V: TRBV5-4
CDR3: CASSYPGAEGTDTQYF

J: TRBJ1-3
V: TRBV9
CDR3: CASSSQMGNSGNTIYF

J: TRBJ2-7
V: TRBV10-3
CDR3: CAISEAGLAADEQYF

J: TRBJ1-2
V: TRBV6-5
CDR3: CASKRGSNYGYTF

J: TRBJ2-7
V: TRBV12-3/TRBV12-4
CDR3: CASSLYLPWQYF

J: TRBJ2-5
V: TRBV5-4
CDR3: CASSLAGPETQYF

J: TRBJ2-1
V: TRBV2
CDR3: CASSEGRGYNEQFF

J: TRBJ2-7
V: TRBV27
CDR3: CASRRGLAGAVGAYEQYF

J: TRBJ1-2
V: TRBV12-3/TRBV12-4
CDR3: CASSPRRGGYTF

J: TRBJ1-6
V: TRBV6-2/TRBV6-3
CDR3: CASSYRALGDSPLHF